The source of this TCR beta chain is a study of PD-L1 blockade in urothelial cancer. The germline V gene encodes CDR1 LNHNV and CDR2 YYDKDF (reference sequence). The CDR3 spans 13 residues. V was pared by 1 base and J by 6 bases, with 6 bases between. The authors spiked synthetic TCR analog templates into each PCR. Measured with immunoSEQ multiplex PCR; TCRdb has only the in-frame clones, and not every one. The data show 71,000 or so clones, 85% to 90% seen once. J is TRBJ2-2 and V is TRBV15, with unresolved D. Sequencing was performed on PBMCs, taken around atezolizumab (anti-PD-L1) treatment. This clonotype originated in a man in his sixties with urothelial cancer. The CDR3 loop is CATSRGEAGELFF. The CDR3 DNA reads TGTGCCACCAGCAGAGGAGAGGCCGGGGAGCTGTTTTTT.